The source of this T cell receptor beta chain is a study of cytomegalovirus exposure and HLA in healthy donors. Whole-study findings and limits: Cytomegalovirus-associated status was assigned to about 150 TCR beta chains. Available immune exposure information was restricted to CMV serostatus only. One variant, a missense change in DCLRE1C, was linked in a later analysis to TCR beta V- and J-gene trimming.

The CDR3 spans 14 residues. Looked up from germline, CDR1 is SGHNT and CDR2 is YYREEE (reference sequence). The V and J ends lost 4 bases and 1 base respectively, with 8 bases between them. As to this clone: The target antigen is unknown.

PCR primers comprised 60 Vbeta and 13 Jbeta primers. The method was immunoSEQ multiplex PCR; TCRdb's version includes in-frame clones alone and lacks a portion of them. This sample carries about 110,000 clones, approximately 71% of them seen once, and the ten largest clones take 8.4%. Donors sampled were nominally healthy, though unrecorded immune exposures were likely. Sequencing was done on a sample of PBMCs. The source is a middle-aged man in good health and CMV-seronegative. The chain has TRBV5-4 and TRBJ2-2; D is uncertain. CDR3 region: CASSSPGNTGELFF. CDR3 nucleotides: TGTGCCAGCAGCAGCCCGGGGAACACCGGGGAGCTGTTTTTT.